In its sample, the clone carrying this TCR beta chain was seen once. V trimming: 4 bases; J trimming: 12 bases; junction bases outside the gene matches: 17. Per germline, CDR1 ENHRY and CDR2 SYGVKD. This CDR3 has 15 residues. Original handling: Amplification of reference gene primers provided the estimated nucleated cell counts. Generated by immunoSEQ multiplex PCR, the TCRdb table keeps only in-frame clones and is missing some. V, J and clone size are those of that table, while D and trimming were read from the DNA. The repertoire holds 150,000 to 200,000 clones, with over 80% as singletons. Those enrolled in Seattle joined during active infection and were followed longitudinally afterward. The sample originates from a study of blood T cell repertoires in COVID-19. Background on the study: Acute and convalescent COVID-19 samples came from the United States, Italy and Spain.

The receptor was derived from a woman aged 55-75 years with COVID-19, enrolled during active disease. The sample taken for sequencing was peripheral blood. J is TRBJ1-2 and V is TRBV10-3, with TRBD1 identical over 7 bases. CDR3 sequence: CAISVSGDSHMQDTF. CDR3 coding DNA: TGTGCCATCAGTGTATCCGGGGACAGCCATATGCAGGACACCTTC.